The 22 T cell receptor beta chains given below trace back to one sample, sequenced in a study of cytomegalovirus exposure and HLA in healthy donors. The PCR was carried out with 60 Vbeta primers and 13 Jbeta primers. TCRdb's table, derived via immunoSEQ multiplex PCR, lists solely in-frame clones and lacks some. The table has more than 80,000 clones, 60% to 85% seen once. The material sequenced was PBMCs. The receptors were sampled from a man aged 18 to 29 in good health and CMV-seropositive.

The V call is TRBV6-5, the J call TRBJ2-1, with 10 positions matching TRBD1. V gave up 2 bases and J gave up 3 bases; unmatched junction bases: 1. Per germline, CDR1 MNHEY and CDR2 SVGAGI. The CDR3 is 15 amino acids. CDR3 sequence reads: CASSYRTGGYNEQFF. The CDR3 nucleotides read TGTGCCAGCAGTTACCGGACAGGGGGCTACAATGAGCAGTTCTTC.

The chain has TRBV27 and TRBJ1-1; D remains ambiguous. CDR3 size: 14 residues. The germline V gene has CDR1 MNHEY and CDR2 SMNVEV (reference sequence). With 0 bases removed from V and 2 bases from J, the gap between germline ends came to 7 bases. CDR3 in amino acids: CASSLSMGNTEAFF. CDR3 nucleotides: TGTGCCAGCAGTTTATCGATGGGCAACACTGAAGCTTTCTTT.

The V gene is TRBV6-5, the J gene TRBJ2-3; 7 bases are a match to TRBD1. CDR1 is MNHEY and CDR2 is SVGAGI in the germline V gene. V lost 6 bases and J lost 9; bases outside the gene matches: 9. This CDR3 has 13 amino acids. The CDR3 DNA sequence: TGTGCCAGCAGACATTCCGGGACAGCCACGCAGTATTTT. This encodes CASRHSGTATQYF.

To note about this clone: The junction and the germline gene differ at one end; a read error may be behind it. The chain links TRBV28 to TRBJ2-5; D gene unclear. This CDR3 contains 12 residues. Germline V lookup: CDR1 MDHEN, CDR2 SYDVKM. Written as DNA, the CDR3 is TGTGCTAGCAGTGAGCTCCCGGAGACCCAGTACTTC. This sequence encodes CASSELPETQYF.

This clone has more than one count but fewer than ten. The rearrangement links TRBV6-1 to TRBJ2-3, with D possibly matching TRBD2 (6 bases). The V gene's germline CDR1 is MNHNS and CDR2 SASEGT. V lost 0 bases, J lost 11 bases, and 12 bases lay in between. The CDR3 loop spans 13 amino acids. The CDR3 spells CASSEAGGMGQYF. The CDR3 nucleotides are TGTGCCAGCAGTGAAGCGGGGGGTATGGGGCAGTATTTT.

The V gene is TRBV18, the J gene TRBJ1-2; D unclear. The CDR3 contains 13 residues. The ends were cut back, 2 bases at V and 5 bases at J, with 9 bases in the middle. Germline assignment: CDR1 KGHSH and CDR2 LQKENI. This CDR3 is CASSPDWEYGYTF. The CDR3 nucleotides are TGTGCCAGCTCACCAGATTGGGAGTATGGCTACACCTTC.

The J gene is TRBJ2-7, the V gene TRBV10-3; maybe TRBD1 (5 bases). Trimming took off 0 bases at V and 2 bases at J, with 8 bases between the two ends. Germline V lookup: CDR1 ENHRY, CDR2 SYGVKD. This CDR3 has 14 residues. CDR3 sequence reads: CAISESTGPYEQYF. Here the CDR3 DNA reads TGTGCCATCAGTGAGTCTACAGGCCCCTACGAGCAGTACTTC.

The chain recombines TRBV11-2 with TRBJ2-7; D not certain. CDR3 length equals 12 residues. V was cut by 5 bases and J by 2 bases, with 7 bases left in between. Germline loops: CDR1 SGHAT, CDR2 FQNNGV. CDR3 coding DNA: TGTGCCAGCAGCCAGAGGACCTACGAGCAGTACTTC. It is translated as CASSQRTYEQYF. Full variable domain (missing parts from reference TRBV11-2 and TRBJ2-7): EAGVAQSPRYKIIEKRQSVAFWCNPISGHATLYWYQQILGQGPKLLIQFQNNGVVDDSQLPKDRFSAERLKGVDSTLKIQPAKLEDSAVYLCASSQRTYEQYFGPGTRLTVT.

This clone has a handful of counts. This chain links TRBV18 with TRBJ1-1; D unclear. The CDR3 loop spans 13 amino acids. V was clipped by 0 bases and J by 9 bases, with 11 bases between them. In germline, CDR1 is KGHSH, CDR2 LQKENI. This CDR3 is CASSPPEETQAFF. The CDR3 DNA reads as TGTGCCAGCTCACCACCGGAGGAAACGCAAGCTTTCTTT. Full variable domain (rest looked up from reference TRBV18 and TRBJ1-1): NAGVMQNPRHLVRRRGQEARLRCSPMKGHSHVYWYRQLPEEGLKFMVYLQKENIIDESGMPKERFSAEFPKEGPSILRIQQVVRGDSAAYFCASSPPEETQAFFGQGTRLTVV.

In DNA form, the CDR3 reads TGCGCCAGCAGCCAAGGCCCAATACTGGTGAACACTGAAGCTTTCTTT. Residues: CASSQGPILVNTEAFF. The chain joins TRBV4-1 to TRBJ1-1, with D unresolved. From germline, CDR1 is MGHRA and CDR2 YSYEKL. This CDR3 region has 16 residues. Trimming took 1 base from V and 0 from J, leaving 12 bases between them.

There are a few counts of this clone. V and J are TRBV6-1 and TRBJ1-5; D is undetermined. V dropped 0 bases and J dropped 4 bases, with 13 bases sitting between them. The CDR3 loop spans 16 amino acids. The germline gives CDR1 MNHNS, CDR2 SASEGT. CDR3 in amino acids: CASSEAGLDRNQPQHF. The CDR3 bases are TGTGCCAGCAGTGAAGCGGGCCTCGACCGGAATCAGCCCCAGCATTTT.

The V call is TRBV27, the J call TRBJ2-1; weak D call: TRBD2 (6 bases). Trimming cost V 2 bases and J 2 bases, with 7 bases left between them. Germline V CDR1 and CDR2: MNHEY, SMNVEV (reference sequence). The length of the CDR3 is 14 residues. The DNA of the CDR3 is TGTGCCAGCAGTTTAGCGGGGCCCTACAATGAGCAGTTCTTC. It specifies CASSLAGPYNEQFF.

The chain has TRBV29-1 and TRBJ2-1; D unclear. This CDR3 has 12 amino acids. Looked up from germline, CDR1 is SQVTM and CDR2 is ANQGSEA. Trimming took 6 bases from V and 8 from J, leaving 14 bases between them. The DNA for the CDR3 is TGCAGCGTGCTACTGCGAACGGATGAGCAGTTCTTC. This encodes CSVLLRTDEQFF.

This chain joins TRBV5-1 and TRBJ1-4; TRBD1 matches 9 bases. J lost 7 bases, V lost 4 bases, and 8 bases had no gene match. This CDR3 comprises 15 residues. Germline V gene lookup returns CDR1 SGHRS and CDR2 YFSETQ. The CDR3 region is CASSPAGTGSEKLFF. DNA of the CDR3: TGCGCCAGCAGCCCAGCCGGGACAGGGAGTGAAAAACTGTTTTTT.

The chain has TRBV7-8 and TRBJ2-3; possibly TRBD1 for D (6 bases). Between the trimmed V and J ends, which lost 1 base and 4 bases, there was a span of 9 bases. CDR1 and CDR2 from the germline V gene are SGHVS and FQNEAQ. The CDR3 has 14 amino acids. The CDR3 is CASSLDTGSDTQYF. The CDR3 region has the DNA TGTGCCAGCAGCTTAGATACAGGGTCAGATACGCAGTATTTT. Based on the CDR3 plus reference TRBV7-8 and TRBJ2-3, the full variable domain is GAGVSQSPRYKVAKRGQDVALRCDPISGHVSLFWYQQALGQGPEFLTYFQNEAQLDKSGLPSDRFFAERPEGSVSTLKIQRTQQEDSAVYLCASSLDTGSDTQYFGPGTRLTVL.

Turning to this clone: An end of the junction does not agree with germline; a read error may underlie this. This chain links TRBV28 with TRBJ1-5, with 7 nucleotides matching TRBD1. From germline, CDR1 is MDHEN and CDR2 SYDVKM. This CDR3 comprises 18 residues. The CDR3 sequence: CAGSQPGQQLYSNQPQHF. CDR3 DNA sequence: TGTGCCGGCAGCCAGCCGGGACAGCAATTATATAGCAATCAGCCCCAGCATTTT.

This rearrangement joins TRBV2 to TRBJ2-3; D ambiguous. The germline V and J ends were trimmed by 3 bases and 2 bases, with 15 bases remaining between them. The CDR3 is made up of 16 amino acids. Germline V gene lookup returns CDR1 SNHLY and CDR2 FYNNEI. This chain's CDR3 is CASSESGLTSTDTQYF. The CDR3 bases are TGTGCCAGCAGTGAGTCTGGGCTGACCTCCACAGATACGCAGTATTTT. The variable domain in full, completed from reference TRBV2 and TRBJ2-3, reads EPEVTQTPSHQVTQMGQEVILRCVPISNHLYFYWYRQILGQKVEFLVSFYNNEISEKSEIFDDQFSVERPDGSNFTLKIRSTKLEDSAMYFCASSESGLTSTDTQYFGPGTRLTVL.

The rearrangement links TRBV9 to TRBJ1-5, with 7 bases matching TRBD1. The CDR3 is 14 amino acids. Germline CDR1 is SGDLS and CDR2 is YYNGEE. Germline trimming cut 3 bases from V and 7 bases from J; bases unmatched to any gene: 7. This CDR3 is CASSGQGAGQPQHF. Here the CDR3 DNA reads TGTGCCAGCAGCGGACAGGGAGCTGGACAGCCCCAGCATTTT.

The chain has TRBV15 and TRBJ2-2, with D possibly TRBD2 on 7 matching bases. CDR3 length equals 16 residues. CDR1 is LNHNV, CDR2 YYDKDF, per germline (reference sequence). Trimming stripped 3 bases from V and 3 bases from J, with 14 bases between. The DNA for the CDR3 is TGTGCCACCAGCAGGGGAGGGGGGCGTCACACCGGGGAGCTGTTTTTT. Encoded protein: CATSRGGGRHTGELFF. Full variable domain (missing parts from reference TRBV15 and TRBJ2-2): DAMVIQNPRYQVTQFGKPVTLSCSQTLNHNVMYWYQQKSSQAPKLLFHYYDKDFNNEADTPDNFQSRRPNTSFCFLDIRSPGLGDTAMYLCATSRGGGRHTGELFFGEGSRLTVL.

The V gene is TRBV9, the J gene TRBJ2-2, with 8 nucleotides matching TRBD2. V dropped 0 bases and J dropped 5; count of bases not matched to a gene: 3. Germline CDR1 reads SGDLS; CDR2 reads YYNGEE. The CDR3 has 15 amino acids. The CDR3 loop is CASSVGPGGTGELFF. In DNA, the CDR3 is TGTGCCAGCAGCGTAGGTCCGGGAGGGACCGGGGAGCTGTTTTTT.

The chain's CDR3 is CASSPGLTWTQYF. The CDR3 coding sequence is TGTGCCAGCAGCCCGGGACTAACCTGGACCCAGTACTTC. V gene TRBV14 combines with J gene TRBJ2-5; TRBD2 matches 7 bases. This CDR3 region has 13 residues. Trimming removed 4 bases from V and 7 bases from J; junction bases left unmatched: 6. Per germline, CDR1 SGHDN and CDR2 FVKESK.

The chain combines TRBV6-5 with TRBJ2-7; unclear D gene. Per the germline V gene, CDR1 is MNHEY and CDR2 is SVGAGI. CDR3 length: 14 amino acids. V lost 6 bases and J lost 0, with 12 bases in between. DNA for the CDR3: TGTGCCAGCAGATCTACAGAGCTCTCCTACGAGCAGTACTTC. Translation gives CASRSTELSYEQYF.